Listed below are T cell receptor beta chains from one sample, sequenced in a study of siplizumab effects on memory and regulatory T cells. The repertoire was sequenced with immunoSEQ multiplex PCR; TCRdb's copy has only in-frame clones and lacks some. The sample carries about 87,000 clones, 70% to 90% recorded once. Sequencing was done on a sample of CD4+ T cells sorted from blood. The receptors shown here come from a human donor in good health. CDR3s include the opening cysteine and the closing phenylalanine or tryptophan. The order of the fields is J gene, clone size, D gene, V gene, CDR3 DNA, CDR3 protein. The D gene is left open where the match is weak. A row's size may be missing; if present it is once, few, many or a size class.

j_gene: TRBJ2-7; abundance: once; d_gene: .; v_gene: TRBV9; CDR3nt: TGTGCCAGCAGCTCGACGGGAGCGAACAACGAGCAGTACTTC; CDR3aa: CASSSTGANNEQYF
j_gene: TRBJ2-1; abundance: few; d_gene: TRBD2; v_gene: TRBV28; CDR3nt: TGTGCCAGCAGAACTCGAGCGGGAGCATACAATGAGCAGTTCTTC; CDR3aa: CASRTRAGAYNEQFF
j_gene: TRBJ2-1; abundance: .; d_gene: .; v_gene: TRBV5-1; CDR3nt: TGCGCCAGCAGCTTGGACCCCGACCTTTACAATGAGCAGTTCTTC; CDR3aa: CASSLDPDLYNEQFF
j_gene: TRBJ1-1; abundance: .; d_gene: .; v_gene: TRBV7-2; CDR3nt: TGTGCCAGCAGCTTTCAGGGGCCATTCACTGAAGCTTTCTTT; CDR3aa: CASSFQGPFTEAFF
j_gene: TRBJ2-7; abundance: .; d_gene: .; v_gene: TRBV23-1; CDR3nt: TGCGCCAGGATGGGACGCCTCGTTTTAGAGCAGTACTTC; CDR3aa: CARMGRLVLEQYF
j_gene: TRBJ2-7; abundance: once; d_gene: .; v_gene: TRBV7-3; CDR3nt: TGTGCCAGCAGCTTAACGGCCCCGGGGGCCGGGAGGAACGAGCAGTACTTC; CDR3aa: CASSLTAPGAGRNEQYF
j_gene: TRBJ1-5; abundance: .; d_gene: .; v_gene: TRBV4-1; CDR3nt: TGCGCCAGCAGCCAAGAACGAGGGAATCAGCCCCAGCATTTT; CDR3aa: CASSQERGNQPQHF
j_gene: TRBJ2-1; abundance: .; d_gene: TRBD2; v_gene: TRBV14; CDR3nt: TGTGCCAGCAGCCTATTAGCGGGAGGATCCTACAATGAGCAGTTCTTC; CDR3aa: CASSLLAGGSYNEQFF
j_gene: TRBJ2-3; abundance: .; d_gene: .; v_gene: TRBV6-6; CDR3nt: TGTGCCAGCAGTTACCGAGACACAGATACGCAGTATTTT; CDR3aa: CASSYRDTDTQYF
j_gene: TRBJ1-1; abundance: .; d_gene: .; v_gene: TRBV11-1; CDR3nt: TGTGCCAGCAGCTTAGACGGGACAAGGAACACTGAAGCTTTCTTT; CDR3aa: CASSLDGTRNTEAFF
j_gene: TRBJ2-7; abundance: once; d_gene: TRBD1; v_gene: TRBV6-1; CDR3nt: TGTGCCAGCAGCCAAAGTGGGACAGCATACGAGCAGTACTTC; CDR3aa: CASSQSGTAYEQYF